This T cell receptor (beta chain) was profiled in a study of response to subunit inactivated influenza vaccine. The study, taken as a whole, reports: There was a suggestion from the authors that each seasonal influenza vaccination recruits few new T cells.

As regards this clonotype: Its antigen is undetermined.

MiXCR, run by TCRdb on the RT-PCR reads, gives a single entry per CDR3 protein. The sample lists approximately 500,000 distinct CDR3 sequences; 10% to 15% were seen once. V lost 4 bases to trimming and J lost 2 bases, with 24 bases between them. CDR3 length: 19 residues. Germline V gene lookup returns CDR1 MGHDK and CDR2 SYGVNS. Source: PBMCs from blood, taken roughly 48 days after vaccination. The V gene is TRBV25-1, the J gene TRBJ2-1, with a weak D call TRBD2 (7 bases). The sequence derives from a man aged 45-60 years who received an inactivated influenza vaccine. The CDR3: CASSGFGGAWGSPYNEQFF. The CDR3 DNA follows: TGTGCCAGCAGTGGTTTTGGGGGGGCGTGGGGGAGCCCCTACAATGAGCAGTTCTTC.